The clone carrying this TCR beta chain was seen more than once but under ten times. A sample-barcoded 5' primer and a J-beta primer mix were used in a second PCR of about 6 to 12 cycles. TCRdb ran MiXCR on the 5' RACE reads and lists one entry per CDR3 protein. The data hold about 930,000 distinct CDR3 sequences, with roughly 28% observed a single time. This CDR3 spans 14 amino acids. Trimming at V came to 3 bases and at J to 5 bases, leaving 5 bases not matched to a gene. Per germline, CDR1 SGHRS and CDR2 YFSETQ. The data belong to a study of blood T cells in healthy people across ages. The sample was also reused in another study, on T cells of mothers and their children. That report notes: A slight, non-significant increase in overlap was found for related mother-child pairs relative to unrelated pairs.

This chain connects TRBV5-1 to TRBJ2-7, with 10 positions matching TRBD1. This sequence originates from a woman between 40 and 55 years old in good health. Sequenced material: blood. The CDR3 DNA reads TGCGCCAGCAGCTCTAGACAGGGGGCCCACGAGCAGTACTTC. Translating gives CASSSRQGAHEQYF.